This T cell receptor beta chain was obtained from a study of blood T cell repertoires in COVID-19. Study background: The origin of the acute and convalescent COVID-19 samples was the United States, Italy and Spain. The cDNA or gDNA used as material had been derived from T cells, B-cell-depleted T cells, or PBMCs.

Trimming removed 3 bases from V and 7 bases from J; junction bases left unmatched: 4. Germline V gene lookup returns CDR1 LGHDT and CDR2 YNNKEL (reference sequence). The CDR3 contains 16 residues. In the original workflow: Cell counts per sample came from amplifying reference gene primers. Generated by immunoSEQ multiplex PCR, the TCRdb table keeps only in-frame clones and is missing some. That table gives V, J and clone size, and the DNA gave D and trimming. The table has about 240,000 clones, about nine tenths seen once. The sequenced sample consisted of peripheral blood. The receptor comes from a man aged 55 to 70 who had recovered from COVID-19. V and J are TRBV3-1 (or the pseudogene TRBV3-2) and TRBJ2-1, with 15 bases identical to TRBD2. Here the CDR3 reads CASSHGLAGGHNEQFF. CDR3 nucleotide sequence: TGTGCCAGCAGCCACGGACTAGCGGGGGGGCATAATGAGCAGTTCTTC.